The 13 T cell receptor beta chains below come from one sample, sequenced in a study of cytomegalovirus exposure and HLA in healthy donors. The PCR contained 60 Vbeta and 13 Jbeta primers. Produced via immunoSEQ multiplex PCR; TCRdb's table is partial and in-frame only. The table includes some 150,000 clones, roughly 76% detected once. Specimen: PBMCs. The receptors come from a woman between 45 and 65 years old in good health and CMV-seronegative.

V and J are TRBV2 and TRBJ2-5; weak D call: TRBD2 (5 bases). CDR1 is SNHLY, CDR2 FYNNEI, per germline. The CDR3 has 12 residues. V was clipped by 5 bases and J by 7 bases, with 11 bases between them. CDR3 DNA sequence: TGTGCCAGCAGTACTCCAGGAGGGACCCAGTACTTC. Protein sequence: CASSTPGGTQYF.

The chain couples TRBV19 to TRBJ1-1, with a possible D match to TRBD1 (6 bases). The CDR3 length is 13 residues. V was shortened by 4 bases and J by 3 bases, with 9 bases between the two germline ends. Germline loops: CDR1 LNHDA, CDR2 SQIVND (reference sequence). In DNA form, the CDR3 reads TGTGCCAGTAGTAAGGGGGTCGACACTGAAGCTTTCTTT. This sequence encodes CASSKGVDTEAFF.

V usage is TRBV18 and J usage is TRBJ1-2, with D maybe TRBD1 (6 bases). The germline V and J ends were trimmed by 5 bases and 4 bases, with 8 bases remaining between them. The CDR3 spans 12 residues. Germline assignment: CDR1 KGHSH and CDR2 LQKENI. CDR3 nucleotide sequence: TGTGCCAGCTCAACGGACAGCTATGGCTACACCTTC. Its protein product is CASSTDSYGYTF.

The chain has TRBV4-3 and TRBJ1-1; no clear D gene. The CDR3 loop spans 13 amino acids. The V gene's germline CDR1 is LGHNA and CDR2 YSLEER. The V end was cut by 4 bases, the J end by 3 bases, with 9 bases between. The CDR3 DNA is TGCGCCAGCAGCCGCCTCCGGGACACTGAAGCTTTCTTT. This codes for CASSRLRDTEAFF.

The chain joins TRBV10-3 to TRBJ2-3; a possible D gene is TRBD2 (6 bases). This CDR3 has 17 amino acids. Germline V gives CDR1 ENHRY, CDR2 SYGVKD. V lost 4 bases and J 0 bases, leaving 17 bases between the germline ends. CDR3 loop: CAISVQGLTSSTDTQYF. The CDR3 DNA sequence: TGTGCCATCAGTGTTCAAGGACTAACGTCTAGCACAGATACGCAGTATTTT.

The chain employs TRBV18 and TRBJ2-2; 12 nucleotides match TRBD2. Germline CDR1 and CDR2: KGHSH and LQKENI. This CDR3 region has 16 residues. The J segment lost 3 bases and the V segment lost 6 bases, leaving 5 bases of the junction unmatched. The CDR3 bases are TGTGCCAGCTCGCCTAGCGGGAGGGCCGACACCGGGGAGCTGTTTTTT. This translates into CASSPSGRADTGELFF. Supplemented by reference TRBV18 and TRBJ2-2, the full variable domain reads NAGVMQNPRHLVRRRGQEARLRCSPMKGHSHVYWYRQLPEEGLKFMVYLQKENIIDESGMPKERFSAEFPKEGPSILRIQQVVRGDSAAYFCASSPSGRADTGELFFGEGSRLTVL.

CDR3 sequence reads: CASSSDRTGNTIYF. DNA of the CDR3: TGTGCCAGCAGCTCAGACAGGACGGGGAACACCATATATTTT. The V call is TRBV7-2, the J call TRBJ1-3; the D gene is possibly TRBD1 (6 bases). CDR1 is SGHTA and CDR2 is FQGNSA in the germline V gene. The CDR3 contains 14 residues. The germline V and J ends were trimmed by 4 bases and 7 bases, with 14 bases remaining between them.

The rearrangement links TRBV28 to TRBJ1-1, with a tentative D call TRBD1 (6 bases). Germline loops: CDR1 MDHEN, CDR2 SYDVKM. The CDR3 is 15 residues long. Between the trimmed V and J ends, which lost 5 bases and 8 bases, there was a span of 21 bases. The CDR3: CASSPPRGGNGEAFF. The CDR3 DNA reads as TGTGCCAGCAGTCCCCCCAGGGGCGGAAACGGAGAAGCTTTCTTT.

The chain joins TRBV28 to TRBJ2-1; D not resolved. The germline gives CDR1 MDHEN, CDR2 SYDVKM. V was cut by 2 bases and J by 7 bases, with 15 bases left in between. The CDR3 runs 15 residues. CDR3 DNA sequence: TGTGCCAGCAGTTTAGAGGTGCAGTATCGGAATGAGCAGTTCTTC. Translation: CASSLEVQYRNEQFF.

This clone came up a few times. The chain employs TRBV27 and TRBJ1-2; weak D call: TRBD1 (5 bases). Trimming cost V 6 bases and J 1 base, with 15 bases left between them. The CDR3 is 15 residues long. Germline loops: CDR1 MNHEY, CDR2 SMNVEV (reference sequence). CDR3 sequence reads: CASRGGSALNYGYTF. The CDR3 coding sequence is TGTGCCAGCAGGGGGGGGTCAGCGCTTAACTATGGCTACACCTTC.

The chain links TRBV4-2 to TRBJ1-2; perhaps TRBD1 as D (6 bases). This CDR3 is built from 17 residues. The V gene lost 1 base and the J gene lost 2 bases, with 17 bases spanning the gap. Germline CDR1 is LGHNA and CDR2 is YNFKEQ. This CDR3 is CASSQGGGRLGNYGYTF. The CDR3, as DNA: TGTGCCAGCAGCCAAGGCGGGGGCCGGTTGGGGAACTATGGCTACACCTTC.

With regard to this clone: Other DNA sequences in this specimen translate into the identical CDR3. The chain joins TRBV7-2 to TRBJ2-7; 10 bases agree with TRBD2. The CDR3 loop spans 15 amino acids. V gave up 1 base and J gave up 1 base; unmatched junction bases: 1. Germline V gene data show CDR1 as SGHTA and CDR2 as FQGNSA. DNA for the CDR3: TGTGCCAGCAGCTTAGGAGCGGGAGGGTCCTACGAGCAGTACTTC. Translating it yields CASSLGAGGSYEQYF.

CDR3 residues: CASSRGPSTDTQYF. CDR3 in DNA: TGTGCCAGCAGTCGGGGTCCTAGCACAGATACGCAGTATTTT. The chain joins TRBV6-5 to TRBJ2-3; tentative D call: TRBD2 (5 bases). The CDR3 consists of 14 residues. The germline V and J ends were trimmed by 5 bases and 0 bases, with 9 bases remaining between them. From germline, CDR1 is MNHEY and CDR2 SVGAGI.